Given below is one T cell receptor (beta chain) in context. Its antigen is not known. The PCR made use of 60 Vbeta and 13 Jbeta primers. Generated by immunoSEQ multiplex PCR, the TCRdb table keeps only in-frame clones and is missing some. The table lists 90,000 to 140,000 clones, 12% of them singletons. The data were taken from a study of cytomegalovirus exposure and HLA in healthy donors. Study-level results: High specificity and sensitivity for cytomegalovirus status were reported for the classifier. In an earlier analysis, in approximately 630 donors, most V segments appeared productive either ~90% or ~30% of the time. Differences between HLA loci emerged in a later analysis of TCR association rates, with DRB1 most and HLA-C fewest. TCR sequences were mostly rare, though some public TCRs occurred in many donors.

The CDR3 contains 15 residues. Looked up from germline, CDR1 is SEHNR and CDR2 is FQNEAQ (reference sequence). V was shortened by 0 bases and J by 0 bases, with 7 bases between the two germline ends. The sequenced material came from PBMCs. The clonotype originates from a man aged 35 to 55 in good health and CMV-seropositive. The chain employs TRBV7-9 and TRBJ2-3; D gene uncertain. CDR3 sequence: CASSLALGSTDTQYF. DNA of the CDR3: TGTGCCAGCAGCTTAGCGCTCGGTAGCACAGATACGCAGTATTTT.